This T cell receptor (beta chain) was identified during a study of blood T cells in healthy people across ages (dated by TCRdb to about 2015). For context, the study as a whole: Template switching captured roughly one uniquely barcoded TCR beta cDNA molecule per two T cells in model experiments. The study analyzed two additional independent replicas of 1 million unique cDNA reads from the same blood draw for two donors, one aged 18 to 30 and one aged 80 or older. To avoid experimental bias, donors of different ages were distributed randomly across sequencing lanes. The donors were divided into four age groups: young (average around 17 years), middle-aged (around 41), aged (62) and long-lived (about 80). To track age-related changes in TCR beta repertoire diversity, the study relied on deep sequencing normalized with unique cDNA molecular identifiers.

Points on this clonotype: No cognate antigen has been identified for it. Base-call qualities are not available, and no considerably larger clone is one nucleotide away.

Overall results and qualifications from the work: Because donor CMV infection status was unknown, age-related changes in expanded clonotypes were potentially confounded. Estimates of total diversity from one million sequenced T cells were regarded as lower bounds and underestimates. Compared with the aged group, more naive CD4+ T cells, fewer expanded clones and increased TCR diversity were shown by the long-lived group, suggesting age selection. Because profiling used bulk unsorted PBMCs, naive and antigen-experienced compartments could not be compared conclusively. Observed TCR beta diversity per million T cells fell roughly linearly with age, and a significant reduction was already apparent by age roughly 41. There was a strong correlation between observed TCR beta diversity and the percentage of naive T cells measured by flow cytometry.

Donors were under 40 systemically healthy Caucasian individuals from Russia aged about 6 to 100 years. Each donor gave around 9 milliliters of peripheral blood, collected into EDTA-treated Vacutainer tubes. Ficoll-Paque density-gradient centrifugation was used to isolate PBMCs, with at least 6.5 million per sample. Total RNA was extracted from PBMCs with Trizol reagent, with at least 5 micrograms obtained per sample. The percentages of naive CD45RAhigh/CD27high T cells were determined by flow cytometry on a PBMC aliquot from every donor. The method was 5' RACE. Sequencing was carried out with an Illumina HiSeq 2500. A second 7 to 11 cycle PCR used a sample-barcoded 5' primer and a J-beta primer mix. A template-switch 5' adaptor carrying 12 random nucleotides introduced a unique molecular identifier onto each TCR beta cDNA molecule. Each sample yielded at least 2.5 million CDR3-containing paired-end reads. First-strand cDNA synthesis was performed from all RNA using the Mint cDNA synthesis kit, with priming by a TRBC-specific oligonucleotide. Following uracil-DNA glycosylase treatment, all cDNA underwent a first 18-cycle PCR with the universal primers M1SS and BC2_uni_R. Regarding the original processing steps: For normalization, 1 million high-quality reads, each with a distinct molecular identifier, were randomly selected from each sample. Instead of being binned into consensus sequences, reads with shared molecular identifiers were discarded. MiTCR, run with a Q25 quality threshold and the strictest error-elimination algorithm, handled CDR3 identification, clonotype clustering and error correction. A nonparametric unseen species model with Euler transformation was used to estimate lower-bound total TCR beta diversity. In TCRdb, the public reads were trimmed at Q25 with fastp and aligned with MiXCR, with productive beta chains retained. Every CDR3 protein is listed once, alongside the most common genes and DNA of its rows. The V and J calls come from TCRdb's annotation, not from the publication. Counted in this sample were about 1.4 million distinct CDR3 sequences; 55% to 75% of them appeared once. Of the sample, over 5.5% is held by the ten largest clones.

Including the terminal cysteine and phenylalanine, the CDR3 comprises 17 residues. The only DNA kept is the CDR3, 51 bases in frame from the first base. Based on the germline V gene (reference sequence), the CDR1 and CDR2 sequences are SEHNR and FQNEAQ. The junction shows trimming of 2 bases on V and 1 base on J, plus 17 bases between the germline ends. Sequenced sample: blood. This clonotype was obtained from a man aged 18 to 29 in good health. The sequence joins TRBV7-9 to TRBJ1-2; the D region possibly corresponds to TRBD1 (5 bases align). The CDR3: CASSLPGRVSVNYGYTF. The nucleotides are TGTGCCAGCAGCTTACCGGGCAGGGTTTCTGTTAACTATGGCTACACCTTC.